A selection of T cell receptor beta chains follows, all from one sample in a study of cytomegalovirus exposure and HLA in healthy donors. The method was immunoSEQ multiplex PCR; TCRdb's version includes in-frame clones alone and lacks a portion of them. Altogether 110,000 or so clones are present, around 77% being singletons, with the ten largest covering about 5%. The sequenced material came from PBMCs. The receptor source for this set is a woman younger than 45 in good health and CMV-seropositive. The CDR3 runs from the conserved cysteine through the conserved F or W. A D gene is named only where the DNA matches it firmly. Clone size is not always given. Where it is, it says once, few, many or a class for expanded clones.

j_call v_call d_call clone_size cdr3_nt cdr3_aa
TRBJ2-7 TRBV30 TRBD2 few TGTGCCTGGACCGGGCTAGCGGGAGAGGTTTACGAGCAGTACTTC CAWTGLAGEVYEQYF
TRBJ1-4 TRBV4-1 TRBD1 - TGCGCCAGCAGCCAAGGACAGGGAGGTGAAAAACTGTTTTTT CASSQGQGGEKLFF
TRBJ2-7 TRBV9 TRBD1 - TGTGCCAGCAGCGTAGGGTTATCCGGACAGGGTCTGTTGTACTTC CASSVGLSGQGLLYF
TRBJ2-5 TRBV9 - - TGTGCCAGCAGCCCAGACTTCTCAGAGACCCAGTACTTC CASSPDFSETQYF
TRBJ2-5 TRBV7-9 TRBD1 - TGTGCCAGCAGCTTAGGGGAGCTGACAGGGGGAAGAGAGACCCAGTACTTC CASSLGELTGGRETQYF
TRBJ2-7 TRBV7-9 TRBD1 - TGTGCCAGCAGTCAAGCACTGACAGGGGGAACCTACGAGCAGTACTTC CASSQALTGGTYEQYF
TRBJ2-2 TRBV5-6 TRBD2 - TGTGCCAGCAGCTTGCTTATGTCTAGCGGGTCTAGTACCGGGGAGCTGTTTTTT CASSLLMSSGSSTGELFF
TRBJ1-1 TRBV5-5 - few TGTGCCAGCAGCTTGGCCATAGCTGAAGCTTTCTTT CASSLAIAEAFF
TRBJ2-5 TRBV10-3 - - TGTGCCATCAGTGAGCCGATGGCTAGGTCCGACCAAGAGACCCAGTACTTC CAISEPMARSDQETQYF
TRBJ2-1 TRBV9 - once TGTGCCAGCAGCGCCGACCGGGGGTCCTACAATGAGCAGTTCTTC CASSADRGSYNEQFF
TRBJ1-4 TRBV30 - - TGTGCCTGGAGTGTACCCCCCCCCAGGCGATCTAATGAAAAACTGTTTTTT CAWSVPPPRRSNEKLFF
TRBJ2-3 TRBV7-2 - - TGTGCCAGCAGCCAACGCTGGGCAGGCACAGATACGCAGTATTTT CASSQRWAGTDTQYF
TRBJ1-1 TRBV18 - once TGTGCCAGCTGTAGGGGAAGAATCACTGAAGCTTTCTTT CASCRGRITEAFF
TRBJ1-4 TRBV4-1 TRBD1 - TGCGCCAGCAGCCAGATGCGGACAGGCCAGCATGAAAAACTGTTTTTT CASSQMRTGQHEKLFF
TRBJ2-3 TRBV6-1 TRBD2 once TGTGCCAGCAGTGAAAGACTAGCGGGAAACACAGATACGCAGTATTTT CASSERLAGNTDTQYF
TRBJ1-1 TRBV5-1 - few TGCGCCAGCAGCTTGGCCGAGCGGTTGGACACTGAAGCTTTCTTT CASSLAERLDTEAFF
TRBJ2-7 TRBV7-9 - - TGTGCCAGCAGCTTCTCCAGACACGAGCAGTACTTC CASSFSRHEQYF
TRBJ1-2 TRBV30 - - TGTGCCTGGAGTTCAAACGGGGGAGACGGCTATGGCTACACCTTC CAWSSNGGDGYGYTF
TRBJ2-3 TRBV9 - - TGTGCCAGCAGCGTATTTCTAGCGGATACGCAGTATTTT CASSVFLADTQYF
TRBJ1-1 TRBV2 TRBD1 - TGTGCCAGCAGTGAAGTTATACAGGGGGCGACTGAAGCTTTCTTT CASSEVIQGATEAFF
TRBJ2-3 TRBV2 - - TGTGCCAGCAGTGTTGAGAGGGCCAGCACAGATACGCAGTATTTT CASSVERASTDTQYF
TRBJ1-1 TRBV19 - - TGTGCCAGTAGTAGCACAGAGAACACTGAAGCTTTCTTT CASSSTENTEAFF
TRBJ2-3 TRBV4-1 - - TGCGCCAGCAGCCCGGGGGGCCAGAAGACAGATACGCAGTATTTT CASSPGGQKTDTQYF